The 32 T cell receptor beta chains below were found in one sample sequenced in a study of metastatic and nonmetastatic thyroid tumors. TCRdb re-clonotyped the PCR reads through MiXCR. The top ten hold roughly 7% of the sample, which has about 16,000 clones, approximately 32% seen once. Among the patients, none had received any treatment before thyroid surgery. Sequenced material: tumor tissue. These receptors were taken from a female donor with papillary thyroid cancer or a benign thyroid nodule (not recorded which). Some clones in this sample may be carry-over from other donors' samples.

This chain joins TRBV2 and TRBJ1-1; D gene ambiguous. This CDR3 is 15 amino acids long. V was cut by 4 bases and J by 1 base, with 13 bases left in between. Germline CDR1 SNHLY, CDR2 FYNNEI. The CDR3 spells CASSVYGPGNTEAFF. Written as DNA, the CDR3 is TGTGCCAGCAGTGTTTATGGGCCGGGGAACACTGAAGCTTTCTTT.

The genes are TRBV20-1 and TRBJ2-7; possibly TRBD1 or TRBD2 for D (5 bases each). The CDR3 length is 16 residues. Germline lookup yields CDR1 DFQATT and CDR2 SNEGSKA (reference sequence). V shed 6 bases and J shed 0 bases, with 21 bases lying between them. This chain's CDR3 is CSAMGVVGANSYEQYF. CDR3 in DNA: TGCAGTGCCATGGGGGTCGTCGGGGCCAACTCCTACGAGCAGTACTTC.

This chain links TRBV5-1 with TRBJ1-1, with D perhaps TRBD1 (5 bases). The germline V gene encodes CDR1 SGHRS and CDR2 YFSETQ. The length of the CDR3 is 16 residues. Trimming stripped 1 base from V and 2 bases from J, with 15 bases between. The chain's CDR3 is CASSLMGGQVNTEAFF. The CDR3 DNA follows: TGCGCCAGCAGCTTGATGGGGGGTCAAGTTAACACTGAAGCTTTCTTT. The full variable domain, rest sourced from reference TRBV5-1 and TRBJ1-1, is KAGVTQTPRYLIKTRGQQVTLSCSPISGHRSVSWYQQTPGQGLQFLFEYFSETQRNKGNFPGRFSGRQFSNSRSEMNVSTLELGDSALYLCASSLMGGQVNTEAFFGQGTRLTVV.

This clone was observed many times. It may be a read error: a sequence one base away is much more abundant. The rearrangement uses TRBV28 and TRBJ1-1; 8 nucleotides agree with TRBD1. Looked up from germline, CDR1 is MDHEN and CDR2 is SYDVKM. CDR3 length: 11 amino acids. The CDR3 sequence is CASSHRGKASF. CDR3 DNA sequence: TGTGCCAGCAGTCACAGGGGGAAAGCTTCCTTT.

The chain links TRBV30 to TRBJ2-1, with D maybe TRBD1 (5 bases). Germline V gene data show CDR1 as GTSNPN and CDR2 as SVGIG (reference sequence). CDR3 length equals 14 residues. V was clipped by 1 base and J by 6 bases, with 13 bases between them. The DNA for the CDR3 is TGTGCCTGGAGTGCCCTGGGGCTCTTCAATGAGCAGTTCTTC. Translation gives CAWSALGLFNEQFF.

The chain links TRBV6-2 or TRBV6-3 to TRBJ1-2; D is perhaps TRBD1 (6 bases). Germline V gives CDR1 MNHEY, CDR2 SVGEGT. Deletions cut 2 bases from V and 4 bases from J, with 8 bases between. The CDR3 spans 13 residues. The CDR3 protein is CASSYGQFYGYTF. Written as DNA, the CDR3 is TGTGCCAGCAGTTACGGACAGTTCTATGGCTACACCTTC.

This clone was recorded many times. Other DNA sequences in the sample encode the same CDR3. The gene calls are TRBV4-2 and TRBJ2-7; the match to TRBD2 covers 10 bases. This CDR3 comprises 15 residues. Germline-derived CDR1 and CDR2 are LGHNA and YNFKEQ. V dropped 3 bases and J dropped 4; count of bases not matched to a gene: 6. The CDR3 here is CASSQTLAGAYEQYF. The CDR3 coding sequence is TGTGCCAGCAGCCAGACCCTAGCGGGGGCTTACGAGCAGTACTTC.

This clone came up many times. Because the CDR3 is missing its conserved closing phenylalanine or tryptophan, this is likely a read error. The DNA is left out, because the CDR3 cannot be placed on it with certainty; the CDR3 is given as TCRdb lists it. This sequence joins TRBV2 and TRBJ1-6. The CDR3 has 13 amino acids, counting both end residues. Germline CDR1 and CDR2: SNHLY and FYNNEI. The CDR3 spells CASRLAGRGRESP.

V and J are TRBV13 and TRBJ1-4, with D perhaps TRBD1 (5 bases). Germline lookup yields CDR1 PRHDT and CDR2 FYEKMQ (reference sequence). The V gene lost 2 bases and the J gene lost 4 bases, with 11 bases spanning the gap. This CDR3 is 15 amino acids long. The CDR3 DNA reads as TGTGCCAGCAGCTTACAGGGCCTAGGTAATGAAAAACTGTTTTTT. Its protein is CASSLQGLGNEKLFF.

V is TRBV9 and J is TRBJ2-1; 12 bases fit TRBD2. The CDR3 loop spans 14 amino acids. Germline V gene data show CDR1 as SGDLS and CDR2 as YYNGEE. V lost 5 bases to trimming and J lost 10 bases; unmatched junction nucleotides: 7. Here the CDR3 reads CASRASGRDGEQFF. The CDR3 DNA reads as TGTGCCAGCAGAGCTAGCGGGAGGGATGGGGAGCAGTTCTTC. Full variable domain (missing parts from reference TRBV9 and TRBJ2-1): DSGVTQTPKHLITATGQRVTLRCSPRSGDLSVYWYQQSLDQGLQFLIQYYNGEERAKGNILERFSAQQFPDLHSELNLSSLELGDSALYFCASRASGRDGEQFFGPGTRLTVL.

This clone was seen repeatedly, ten times or more. This rearrangement joins TRBV25-1 to TRBJ2-7; 8 bases align to TRBD2. CDR1 MGHDK and CDR2 SYGVNS come from the germline V gene. With V trimmed by 1 base and J by 3 bases, 5 bases remained unmatched. The CDR3 is 15 amino acids. The CDR3 coding sequence is TGTGCCAGCAGTGAATCGGTAGCGGGGCGCTACGAGCAGTACTTC. It translates to CASSESVAGRYEQYF.

This chain links TRBV9 with TRBJ1-6; 7 bases agree with TRBD1. Germline CDR1 reads SGDLS; CDR2 reads YYNGEE. CDR3 size: 14 residues. Trimming took 2 bases from V and 4 from J; bases not matched to a gene: 0. The CDR3 DNA follows: TGTGCCAGCAGCGTGGGACAGTATAATTCACCCCTCCACTTT. Amino acid sequence: CASSVGQYNSPLHF.

V and J are TRBV6-4 and TRBJ2-2; TRBD2 matches 7 bases. The length of the CDR3 is 14 residues. Trimming cost V 2 bases and J 3 bases; bases outside gene matches: 0. The germline V gene has CDR1 MRHNA and CDR2 SNTAGT. The CDR3 sequence: CASSDGGDTGELFF. CDR3 DNA sequence: TGTGCCAGCAGTGACGGGGGGGACACCGGGGAGCTGTTTTTT.

V usage is TRBV20-1 and J usage is TRBJ2-3, with D maybe TRBD1 (6 bases). V was clipped by 3 bases and J by 0 bases, with 16 bases between them. The germline V gene has CDR1 DFQATT and CDR2 SNEGSKA (reference sequence). This CDR3 has 16 residues. The CDR3 DNA sequence: TGCAGTGCTAGGGATAGGGTGAGGGGGAGCACAGATACGCAGTATTTT. This encodes CSARDRVRGSTDTQYF.

About this clone: A read error may produce the germline difference seen at one junction end. The chain uses TRBV9 and TRBJ2-7; TRBD2 is a possible D gene (6 bases). The CDR3 length is 14 residues. CDR1 is SGDLS and CDR2 is YYNGEE in the germline V gene. The CDR3 region is CASSVDLGDSEPYF. CDR3 sequence (DNA): TGTGCCAGCAGCGTAGATTTAGGGGACTCCGAGCCGTACTTC.

This clone has only a few counts. V is TRBV28 and J is TRBJ1-6; possible D gene TRBD1, 5 bases. Trimming left V 2 bases short and J 7 bases short, with 9 bases between. The CDR3 totals 14 residues. Looked up from germline, CDR1 is MDHEN and CDR2 is SYDVKM. CDR3 sequence reads: CASSLGTSNSPLHF. In DNA, the CDR3 is TGTGCCAGCAGTTTAGGGACGTCGAATTCACCCCTCCACTTT.

This clone was observed at least ten times. J is TRBJ2-5 and V is TRBV6-1; 12 nucleotides match TRBD1. Germline V gene lookup returns CDR1 MNHNS and CDR2 SASEGT. Trimming cost V 6 bases and J 7 bases; bases outside gene matches: 6. The CDR3 has 14 amino acids. The CDR3 spells CASRGTGGRGTQYF. In DNA form, the CDR3 reads TGTGCCAGCAGAGGGACAGGGGGCCGGGGGACCCAGTACTTC.

This clone is classed as medium-sized. The chain has TRBV20-1 and TRBJ2-3; 9 bases match TRBD2. Per germline, CDR1 DFQATT and CDR2 SNEGSKA (reference sequence). Trimming removed 6 bases from V and 4 bases from J; junction bases left unmatched: 8. CDR3 length: 14 amino acids. CDR3 sequence (DNA): TGCAGTGCGTGGGGGCTAGCGGGACCAGATACGCAGTATTTT. Amino acids: CSAWGLAGPDTQYF.

The chain has TRBV20-1 and TRBJ2-1, with 8 bases matching TRBD2. Germline V gene sequence: CDR1 DFQATT, CDR2 SNEGSKA (reference sequence). The V gene end was trimmed by 0 bases and the J gene end by 5 bases; junction bases not matched to a gene: 15. CDR3 length: 18 amino acids. The CDR3 DNA reads TGCAGTGCTAGAGATAAGCGGGAGAGACTGATCAGAGACAATGAGCAGTTCTTC. It specifies CSARDKRERLIRDNEQFF.

The V call is TRBV11-2, the J call TRBJ1-5, with D possibly TRBD1 on 5 matching bases. This CDR3 is built from 16 residues. Trimming took 2 bases from V and 1 from J, leaving 12 bases between them. The germline V gene encodes CDR1 SGHAT and CDR2 FQNNGV. CDR3 nucleotide sequence: TGTGCCAGCAGCTTAACTGGGGGTACGAGCAATCAGCCCCAGCATTTT. It translates to CASSLTGGTSNQPQHF.

V usage is TRBV27 and J usage is TRBJ2-1, with 13 bases that match TRBD2. Trimming removed 7 bases from V and 8 bases from J; junction bases left unmatched: 8. This CDR3 spans 15 amino acids. From germline, CDR1 is MNHEY and CDR2 SMNVEV (reference sequence). CDR3 region: CASTRTSGSVYEQFF. The DNA of the CDR3 is TGTGCCAGCACTCGGACTAGCGGGAGTGTCTATGAGCAGTTCTTC.

This clone occurred a few times. For the CDR3, the DNA is TGTGCCAGCAGTTACGAAGGGGCCGGGGCCAACGTCCTGACTTTC. The encoded protein is CASSYEGAGANVLTF. J is TRBJ2-6 and V is TRBV6-4, with a weak D call TRBD1 (5 bases). Trimming pared 5 bases from V and 4 bases from J, leaving 12 bases between. This CDR3 is built from 15 residues. Germline loops: CDR1 MRHNA, CDR2 SNTAGT.

The chain employs TRBV6-1 and TRBJ2-6, with D perhaps matching TRBD2 (6 bases). The CDR3 totals 15 residues. CDR1 and CDR2 from the germline V gene are MNHNS and SASEGT. Trimming removed 7 bases from V and 4 bases from J, with 14 bases in between. The CDR3 region is CASTKGDSGANVLTF. CDR3 sequence (DNA): TGTGCCAGCACTAAAGGGGACTCCGGGGCCAACGTCCTGACTTTC.

This clone was detected many times. Relative to the germline gene, one junction end is altered; a read error may explain this. The sample has other DNA sequences that encode this CDR3 too. This sequence joins TRBV9 and TRBJ1-3; D gene ambiguous. Germline-derived CDR1 and CDR2 are SGDLS and YYNGEE. CDR3 size: 13 residues. The CDR3 DNA reads TGTGCCAGCAGTACCCCGACTGGAAACACCATATATTTC. This encodes CASSTPTGNTIYF.

V is TRBV12-5 and J is TRBJ2-5; 13 bases agree with TRBD2. Germline-derived CDR1 and CDR2 are LGHNT and FRNRAP. V was pared by 6 bases and J by 4 bases, with 11 bases of the junction left unmatched. The CDR3 sequence is 17 residues long. This chain's CDR3 is CASGLTSGRASVETQYF. The CDR3 DNA reads as TGTGCTAGTGGCTTAACTAGCGGGAGGGCCTCGGTAGAGACCCAGTACTTC. Full variable domain (missing parts from reference TRBV12-5 and TRBJ2-5): DARVTQTPRHKVTEMGQEVTMRCQPILGHNTVFWYRQTMMQGLELLAYFRNRAPLDDSGMPKDRFSAEMPDATLATLKIQPSEPRDSAVYFCASGLTSGRASVETQYFGPGTRLLVL.

This chain links TRBV20-1 with TRBJ2-7, with TRBD2 matching 7 bases. From germline, CDR1 is DFQATT and CDR2 SNEGSKA (reference sequence). CDR3 length: 13 amino acids. The junction had 5 bases not matched to a gene; V was cut back by 3 bases and J by 3 bases. Here the CDR3 DNA reads TGCAGTGCTAGTCGGACTAGTCACTACGAGCAGTACTTC. Protein product: CSASRTSHYEQYF.

V usage is TRBV7-9 and J usage is TRBJ1-2; possible D gene TRBD1, 5 bases. This CDR3 comprises 14 residues. CDR1 is SEHNR and CDR2 is FQNEAQ in the germline V gene (reference sequence). Trimming removed 5 bases from V and 0 bases from J, with 10 bases in between. Here the CDR3 reads CASSPTAPNYGYTF. The CDR3 coding sequence is TGTGCCAGCAGCCCGACAGCCCCTAACTATGGCTACACCTTC.

This chain uses TRBV6-2 or TRBV6-3 with TRBJ1-6, with TRBD1 matching 8 bases. After removal of 6 bases from V and 1 base from J, the junction contained 11 bases not matched to a gene. The CDR3 has 18 amino acids. The germline CDR1 and CDR2 sequences are MNHEY and SVGEGT. CDR3 coding DNA: TGTGCCAGCAGCTCCGGACAGGGAAGGGGATCCTATAATTCACCCCTCCACTTT. Amino acid sequence: CASSSGQGRGSYNSPLHF.

CDR3 in DNA: TGCAGTGCTAGAGATTCCCTCTTCATACGGCTCTCACGCGGTGGCTACACCTTC. Protein sequence: CSARDSLFIRLSRGGYTF. This chain links TRBV20-1 with TRBJ1-2; D unclear. In germline, CDR1 is DFQATT, CDR2 SNEGSKA (reference sequence). The CDR3 is made up of 18 amino acids. With 0 bases removed from V and 7 bases from J, the gap between germline ends came to 27 bases.

V usage is TRBV11-2 and J usage is TRBJ2-3, with D hard to call. Trimming shortened V by 3 bases and J by 0 bases, and 10 bases separated the two germline ends. Germline CDR1 reads SGHAT; CDR2 reads FQNNGV. This CDR3 has 15 amino acids. The CDR3 DNA reads as TGTGCCAGCAGCTTTGGAGCCTCTAGCACAGATACGCAGTATTTT. This sequence encodes CASSFGASSTDTQYF.

A few counts support this clone. The chain couples TRBV5-1 to TRBJ2-7; 8 bases are a match to TRBD2. Germline lookup yields CDR1 SGHRS and CDR2 YFSETQ. CDR3 length: 13 amino acids. V was clipped by 0 bases and J by 5 bases; unmatched bases: 1. CDR3 in DNA: TGCGCCAGCAGCTTGGGGACTAGCAACGAGCAGTACTTC. Its protein product is CASSLGTSNEQYF.

This clone is deemed medium-sized (0.01 to 0.1%). The chain links TRBV19 to TRBJ1-5; 8 positions agree with TRBD1. The CDR3 is 18 residues long. J was trimmed by 0 bases and V by 5 bases; bases with no gene match: 12. Germline V gives CDR1 LNHDA, CDR2 SQIVND (reference sequence). DNA of the CDR3: TGTGCCAGTAGTGCCCAAGGGACAGGTCTTTATAGCAATCAGCCCCAGCATTTT. Its protein is CASSAQGTGLYSNQPQHF.